This T cell receptor beta chain was sequenced for a study of T cells in Graves' hyperthyroidism and ophthalmopathy. The ends were cut back, 9 bases at V and 6 bases at J, with 15 bases in the middle. The CDR3 contains 14 residues. Germline V gene data show CDR1 as LNHDA and CDR2 as SQIVND (reference sequence). Amplified regions were TCR beta CDR3 sequences from RNA transcripts. RT-PCR in the first round (using the HTBI primer set) targeted the TCR CDR3. TCRdb analysed the multiplex PCR reads with MiXCR anew, one entry per CDR3 protein. The repertoire holds about 840,000 distinct CDR3 sequences, about two fifths seen once, with more than 7% in the top ten.

Sequencing used blood. The rearrangement links TRBV19 to TRBJ1-6, with a weak D call TRBD1 (5 bases). The origin of this receptor is a young man with Graves' hyperthyroidism. CDR3 amino acids: CASTPGGSNSPLHF. Written as DNA, the CDR3 is TGTGCCAGCACGCCCGGGGGGTCTAATTCACCCCTCCACTTT. Using reference TRBV19 and TRBJ1-6 for the parts outside the CDR3, the full variable domain is DGGITQSPKYLFRKEGQNVTLSCEQNLNHDAMYWYRQDPGQGLRLIYYSQIVNDFQKGDIAEGYSVSREKKESFPLTVTSAQKNPTAFYLCASTPGGSNSPLHFGNGTRLTVT.